Each of the 31 T cell receptor beta chains below was sequenced from the same sample in a study of blood T cell repertoires in COVID-19. Here immunoSEQ multiplex PCR was the method, and the copy in TCRdb shows in-frame clones only, minus some. The table records roughly 250,000 clones, about 80% of them present only once. Sequences were obtained from peripheral blood. The receptors shown here come from a woman aged 50 to 60 with acute or convalescent COVID-19.

This chain connects TRBV4-1 to TRBJ2-7, with 10 bases fitting TRBD2. Germline-derived CDR1 and CDR2 are MGHRA and YSYEKL. The length of the CDR3 is 19 residues. The V and J ends lost 0 bases and 0 bases, in that order; junction bases with no gene match: 11. In nucleotides, the CDR3 is TGCGCCAGCAGCCAAGACACCCCCACTAGCGGGAAAAGCTCCTACGAGCAGTACTTC. Amino acids: CASSQDTPTSGKSSYEQYF.

This clone was seen a single time. The chain recombines TRBV30 with TRBJ1-5; 9 bases match TRBD1. Germline CDR1 is GTSNPN and CDR2 is SVGIG (reference sequence). The trim removed 1 base at V and 3 bases at J, leaving 4 bases unmatched. This CDR3 is built from 15 residues. CDR3 sequence reads: CAWSDRDRDNQPQHF. The CDR3 region has the DNA TGTGCCTGGAGTGACCGGGACAGGGACAATCAGCCCCAGCATTTT. Full variable domain (outside the CDR3, taken from reference TRBV30 and TRBJ1-5): SQTIHQWPATLVQPVGSPLSLECTVEGTSNPNLYWYRQAAGRGLQLLFYSVGIGQISSEVPQNLSASRPQDRQFILSSKKLLLSDSGFYLCAWSDRDRDNQPQHFGDGTRLSIL.

The chain recombines TRBV30 with TRBJ2-1; TRBD1 agrees at 7 bases. CDR1 is GTSNPN, CDR2 SVGIG, per germline (reference sequence). With V trimmed by 3 bases and J by 8 bases, 10 bases remained unmatched. This CDR3 has 14 residues. The CDR3 protein is CAWSVLGTGDEQFF. The CDR3 DNA reads as TGTGCCTGGAGCGTCCTAGGAACAGGGGATGAGCAGTTCTTC. Full variable domain (missing parts from reference TRBV30 and TRBJ2-1): SQTIHQWPATLVQPVGSPLSLECTVEGTSNPNLYWYRQAAGRGLQLLFYSVGIGQISSEVPQNLSASRPQDRQFILSSKKLLLSDSGFYLCAWSVLGTGDEQFFGPGTRLTVL.

The chain employs TRBV5-6 and TRBJ1-5, with 8 positions matching TRBD1. V shed 0 bases, J shed 7 bases, and the junction held 0 bases outside the gene matches. This CDR3 is built from 13 residues. Germline CDR1 and CDR2: SGHDT and YYEEEE. The CDR3 DNA reads TGTGCCAGCAGCTTGGACAGGGGGCAGCCCCAGCATTTT. It yields the protein CASSLDRGQPQHF.

The chain carries TRBV5-1 and TRBJ2-6, with D unresolved. With 0 bases removed from V and 0 bases from J, the gap between germline ends came to 10 bases. In germline, CDR1 is SGHRS, CDR2 YFSETQ. The CDR3 contains 17 residues. CDR3 bases: TGCGCCAGCAGCTTGGACAGCCCAAGCTCTGGGGCCAACGTCCTGACTTTC. This gives the protein CASSLDSPSSGANVLTF.

This clone was seen a single time. The chain is built from TRBV25-1 and TRBJ2-1; tentatively, D is TRBD2 (5 bases). CDR1 and CDR2 (germline): MGHDK, SYGVNS. Trimming removed 8 bases at V and 15 bases at J, with 14 bases between. CDR3 size: 10 residues. The CDR3 spells CASAAERAFF. The CDR3 DNA sequence: TGTGCCAGCGCTGCTGAGAGGGCGTTCTTC.

The chain links TRBV30 to TRBJ2-1; D unclear. V dropped 4 bases and J dropped 0 bases, with 7 bases sitting between them. The germline CDR1 and CDR2 sequences are GTSNPN and SVGIG (reference sequence). The CDR3 contains 13 residues. The CDR3 loop reads CAWNPDSYNEQFF. The CDR3 DNA is TGTGCCTGGAATCCAGACTCCTACAATGAGCAGTTCTTC.

The chain has TRBV27 and TRBJ2-7, with TRBD1 matching over 8 bases. The V segment lost 6 bases and the J segment 4 bases; nucleotides outside the gene matches: 11. This CDR3 has 15 residues. Germline V gives CDR1 MNHEY, CDR2 SMNVEV (reference sequence). CDR3 sequence: CASRNPQGAGYEQYF. CDR3 nucleotide sequence: TGTGCCAGCAGAAACCCCCAGGGGGCAGGGTACGAGCAGTACTTC.

The genes are TRBV7-2 and TRBJ1-2; 7 bases are shared with TRBD1. Germline V CDR1 and CDR2: SGHTA, FQGNSA. J lost 2 bases, V lost 0 bases, and 6 bases had no gene match. This CDR3 is built from 16 residues. CDR3 loop: CASSLAPGQTNYGYTF. CDR3 nucleotides: TGTGCCAGCAGCTTAGCGCCGGGACAGACAAACTATGGCTACACCTTC. The complete variable domain, with remaining parts taken from reference TRBV7-2 and TRBJ1-2, reads GAGVSQSPSNKVTEKGKDVELRCDPISGHTALYWYRQSLGQGLEFLIYFQGNSAPDKSGLPSDRFSAERTGGSVSTLTIQRTQQEDSAVYLCASSLAPGQTNYGYTFGSGTRLTVV.

The chain carries TRBV5-1 and TRBJ2-1, with 10 bases identical to TRBD2. In germline, CDR1 is SGHRS, CDR2 YFSETQ. V lost 0 bases, J lost 3 bases, and 3 bases stayed unmatched. The length of the CDR3 is 16 residues. CDR3 DNA: TGCGCCAGCAGCTTGGCCGCTAGCGGGAGCTACAATGAGCAGTTCTTC. Translating gives CASSLAASGSYNEQFF.

This sequence joins TRBV24-1 and TRBJ1-4; 9 bases line up with TRBD1. The CDR3 covers 15 residues. In germline, CDR1 is KGHDR, CDR2 SFDVKD. The V and J ends lost 5 bases and 8 bases, in that order; junction bases with no gene match: 8. The CDR3 loop reads CATSASTGGEEKLFF. CDR3 coding DNA: TGTGCCACCAGTGCCTCGACAGGGGGGGAGGAAAAACTGTTTTTT.

This clone occurred a few times. The V gene is TRBV19, the J gene TRBJ1-4; 8 nucleotides align to TRBD1. The trim removed 3 bases at V and 2 bases at J, leaving 2 bases unmatched. Germline CDR1 and CDR2: LNHDA and SQIVND (reference sequence). CDR3 size: 15 residues. Here the CDR3 DNA reads TGTGCCAGTAGTATCCGGACAGGGACTAATGAAAAACTGTTTTTT. Its protein is CASSIRTGTNEKLFF.

The genes are TRBV30 and TRBJ2-7, with D possibly TRBD2 on 6 matching bases. Trimming took off 2 bases at V and 2 bases at J, with 13 bases between the two ends. This CDR3 contains 14 residues. Germline CDR1 reads GTSNPN; CDR2 reads SVGIG (reference sequence). The CDR3 DNA reads TGTGCCTGGAGTATGTCTAGCGTAGCCTACGAGCAGTACTTC. Encoded protein: CAWSMSSVAYEQYF.

This chain uses TRBV5-1 with TRBJ2-3, with D possibly being TRBD1 (5 bases). The V end lost 4 bases, the J end lost 10 bases, and 22 bases lay between the germline ends. CDR3 length: 15 amino acids. Germline-derived CDR1 and CDR2 are SGHRS and YFSETQ. The CDR3 loop reads CASSDLGVGSLAQYF. The CDR3 coding sequence is TGCGCCAGCAGCGATTTAGGGGTTGGTTCCCTAGCGCAGTATTTT.

The rearrangement links TRBV18 to TRBJ1-5; no clear D. The V end was cut by 3 bases, the J end by 7 bases, with 7 bases between. Germline V gene sequence: CDR1 KGHSH, CDR2 LQKENI. The CDR3 covers 12 residues. CDR3 region: CASSPTSQPQHF. Written as DNA, the CDR3 is TGTGCCAGCTCACCCACTTCCCAGCCCCAGCATTTT.

The CDR3 protein is CASSLGGLQSEQYF. The CDR3 nucleotides read TGCGCCAGCAGCTTGGGTGGACTCCAGTCAGAGCAGTACTTC. This chain links TRBV5-1 with TRBJ2-7; TRBD2 might be the D (5 bases). The V and J ends lost 0 bases and 7 bases respectively, with 14 bases between them. CDR3 length equals 14 residues. Germline values: CDR1 SGHRS, CDR2 YFSETQ.

The chain combines TRBV3-1 (or the pseudogene TRBV3-2) with TRBJ2-1, with 8 bases identical to TRBD1. CDR3 length: 14 amino acids. The germline V gene encodes CDR1 LGHDT and CDR2 YNNKEL (reference sequence). The V gene end was trimmed by 2 bases and the J gene end by 5 bases; junction bases not matched to a gene: 2. This CDR3 reads CASSQRDRHNEQFF. The CDR3 DNA reads TGTGCCAGCAGCCAACGGGACAGGCACAATGAGCAGTTCTTC.

V is TRBV7-2 and J is TRBJ1-1; a weak D match, TRBD1 (6 bases). Germline values: CDR1 SGHTA, CDR2 FQGNSA. There are 15 residues in the CDR3. Trimming pared 1 base from V and 4 bases from J, leaving 13 bases between. DNA for the CDR3: TGTGCCAGCAGCTTAGGTGGGCAGGGGAGCACTGAAGCTTTCTTT. Translating gives CASSLGGQGSTEAFF.

The chain combines TRBV7-2 with TRBJ2-3; 14 bases match TRBD2. The germline V gene has CDR1 SGHTA and CDR2 FQGNSA. V dropped 5 bases and J dropped 0; count of bases not matched to a gene: 7. The CDR3 has 18 residues. Written as DNA, the CDR3 is TGTGCCAGCAGCCCTGGGACTAGCGGGGGCTTTAGCACAGATACGCAGTATTTT. Translated: CASSPGTSGGFSTDTQYF. The full variable domain, with the rest looked up from reference TRBV7-2 and TRBJ2-3, is GAGVSQSPSNKVTEKGKDVELRCDPISGHTALYWYRQSLGQGLEFLIYFQGNSAPDKSGLPSDRFSAERTGGSVSTLTIQRTQQEDSAVYLCASSPGTSGGFSTDTQYFGPGTRLTVL.

V usage is TRBV6-5 and J usage is TRBJ2-7; TRBD1 matches at 9 bases. The CDR3 consists of 14 residues. Germline lookup yields CDR1 MNHEY and CDR2 SVGAGI. The ends lost 5 bases at V and 6 bases at J; junction bases unmatched: 8. The CDR3 reads CASSTRDRASEQYF. In nucleotides, the CDR3 is TGTGCCAGCAGTACCCGGGACAGGGCTTCCGAGCAGTACTTC.

J is TRBJ2-6 and V is TRBV30; unclear D gene. V lost 2 bases and J lost 0, with 5 bases in between. Germline CDR1 reads GTSNPN; CDR2 reads SVGIG (reference sequence). CDR3 length: 14 amino acids. CDR3 amino acids: CAWSINSGANVLTF. The CDR3 DNA reads as TGTGCCTGGAGTATCAACTCTGGGGCCAACGTCCTGACTTTC.

This clone came up a few times. The V and J genes are TRBV5-5 and TRBJ1-6; the D gene is possibly TRBD1 (6 bases). Germline CDR1 reads SGHKS; CDR2 reads YYEKEE (reference sequence). CDR3 length equals 15 residues. Trimming removed 4 bases from V and 1 base from J, with 9 bases in between. The CDR3 loop reads CASSRDISYNSPLHF. The CDR3 region has the DNA TGTGCCAGCAGCCGGGACATATCCTATAATTCACCCCTCCACTTT.

Turning to this clone: The sample carries other DNA sequences with the same CDR3. The rearrangement joins TRBV5-1 to TRBJ1-5; 8 nucleotides agree with TRBD1. Germline trimming cut 0 bases from V and 6 bases from J; bases unmatched to any gene: 2. The V gene's germline CDR1 is SGHRS and CDR2 YFSETQ. This CDR3 has 14 amino acids. The CDR3 sequence: CASSLDRGSQPQHF. The CDR3 DNA reads TGCGCCAGCAGCTTGGACAGGGGGTCTCAGCCCCAGCATTTT. The entire variable domain, with the rest obtained from reference TRBV5-1 and TRBJ1-5, is as follows: KAGVTQTPRYLIKTRGQQVTLSCSPISGHRSVSWYQQTPGQGLQFLFEYFSETQRNKGNFPGRFSGRQFSNSRSEMNVSTLELGDSALYLCASSLDRGSQPQHFGDGTRLSIL.

This clone was seen only a few times. The genes are TRBV7-9 and TRBJ1-1, with TRBD1 identical over 7 bases. The CDR3 sequence is 14 residues long. Trimming at V came to 5 bases and at J to 5 bases, leaving 8 bases not matched to a gene. Germline V lookup: CDR1 SEHNR, CDR2 FQNEAQ (reference sequence). CDR3 loop: CASSKPTGRTEAFF. The CDR3 coding sequence is TGTGCCAGCAGCAAACCGACAGGGAGGACTGAAGCTTTCTTT. Filled out from reference TRBV7-9 and TRBJ1-1, the complete variable domain reads DTGVSQNPRHKITKRGQNVTFRCDPISEHNRLYWYRQTLGQGPEFLTYFQNEAQLEKSRLLSDRFSAERPKGSFSTLEIQRTEQGDSAMYLCASSKPTGRTEAFFGQGTRLTVV.

This chain links TRBV7-9 with TRBJ2-1; 9 bases fit TRBD1. Germline-derived CDR1 and CDR2 are SEHNR and FQNEAQ (reference sequence). Trimming removed 5 bases from V and 6 bases from J; junction bases left unmatched: 8. This CDR3 has 15 residues. CDR3 bases: TGTGCCAGCAGCGTTTCGGACAGGGGAGGCAATGAGCAGTTCTTC. Protein product: CASSVSDRGGNEQFF.

This chain links TRBV28 with TRBJ2-1, with TRBD2 identical over 9 bases. The J segment lost 15 bases and the V segment lost 6 bases, leaving 9 bases of the junction unmatched. Germline CDR1 is MDHEN and CDR2 is SYDVKM. The length of the CDR3 is 12 residues. Here the CDR3 reads CASRLKREVPFF. DNA of the CDR3: TGTGCCAGCAGACTGAAGCGGGAGGTTCCGTTCTTC. Supplemented by reference TRBV28 and TRBJ2-1, the full variable domain reads DVKVTQSSRYLVKRTGEKVFLECVQDMDHENMFWYRQDPGLGLRLIYFSYDVKMKEKGDIPEGYSVSREKKERFSLILESASTNQTSMYLCASRLKREVPFFGPGTRLTVL.

The chain joins TRBV7-9 to TRBJ2-1; D not resolved. The CDR3 sequence is 12 residues long. From germline, CDR1 is SEHNR and CDR2 FQNEAQ (reference sequence). Between the trimmed V and J ends, which lost 2 bases and 6 bases, there was a span of 5 bases. Written as DNA, the CDR3 is TGTGCCAGCAGCTTAATGAGCAATGAGCAGTTCTTC. It specifies CASSLMSNEQFF.

This chain connects TRBV5-1 to TRBJ2-3; possible D gene TRBD2, 5 bases. CDR3 size: 15 residues. Trimming took off 4 bases at V and 5 bases at J, with 17 bases between the two ends. CDR1 is SGHRS, CDR2 YFSETQ, per germline. CDR3 residues: CASSNLRGPVDTQYF. CDR3 in DNA: TGCGCCAGCAGCAACCTCCGCGGGCCGGTAGATACGCAGTATTTT. Supplemented by reference TRBV5-1 and TRBJ2-3, the full variable domain reads KAGVTQTPRYLIKTRGQQVTLSCSPISGHRSVSWYQQTPGQGLQFLFEYFSETQRNKGNFPGRFSGRQFSNSRSEMNVSTLELGDSALYLCASSNLRGPVDTQYFGPGTRLTVL.

V usage is TRBV19 and J usage is TRBJ1-5; TRBD1 matches at 7 bases. Germline CDR1 and CDR2: LNHDA and SQIVND (reference sequence). The junction had 7 bases not matched to a gene; V was cut back by 5 bases and J by 3 bases. There are 15 residues in the CDR3. The CDR3 sequence is CASSSVGQTNQPQHF. CDR3 in DNA: TGTGCCAGTAGTTCGGTGGGACAGACCAATCAGCCCCAGCATTTT.

J is TRBJ2-5 and V is TRBV11-2; 10 bases fit TRBD1. The germline V gene encodes CDR1 SGHAT and CDR2 FQNNGV. The V and J ends lost 4 bases and 5 bases, in that order; junction bases with no gene match: 7. The CDR3 extends over 15 amino acids. DNA of the CDR3: TGTGCCAGCAGCTCCGAGGACAGGGGGGCCGAGACCCAGTACTTC. Its protein product is CASSSEDRGAETQYF.

The chain uses TRBV28 and TRBJ1-4, with no clear D. Trimming took 5 bases from V and 12 from J, leaving 10 bases between them. Germline loops: CDR1 MDHEN, CDR2 SYDVKM. The CDR3 is made up of 11 amino acids. In DNA form, the CDR3 reads TGTGCCAGCAGTGCCCGGGATGAACTGTTTTTT. This gives the protein CASSARDELFF.